The next 25 T cell receptor beta chains were all read from a single sample in a study of shared clonotypes between healthy human individuals. Some clones are missing from TCRdb's copy, which holds only in-frame ones; the method was immunoSEQ multiplex PCR. Among some 2.1 million clones listed, roughly 94% were seen once. Source material: naive CD4+ T cells sorted from blood. Subset meaning: CD45RA+ positively selected. These receptors were collected from a man aged 18-30 years in good health.

This sequence joins TRBV5-1 and TRBJ2-6; 12 nucleotides match TRBD2. Trimming took 1 base from V and 0 from J; bases not matched to a gene: 8. Germline values: CDR1 SGHRS, CDR2 YFSETQ. This CDR3 spans 20 amino acids. The CDR3 DNA sequence: TGCGCCAGCAGCTTGAGGACTAGCGGGGCCGACGTCTCTGGGGCCAACGTCCTGACTTTC. Protein: CASSLRTSGADVSGANVLTF.

The chain couples TRBV7-9 to TRBJ1-2; no definite D call. V dropped 5 bases and J dropped 4 bases, with 14 bases sitting between them. The germline gives CDR1 SEHNR, CDR2 FQNEAQ (reference sequence). This CDR3 has 14 residues. In DNA form, the CDR3 reads TGTGCCAGCAGCACCTTGGACGGCGGCTATGGCTACACCTTC. Translation: CASSTLDGGYGYTF.

As regards this clone: The same CDR3 also results from other DNA sequences found in this sample. The chain couples TRBV5-4 to TRBJ1-6, with D unclear. The CDR3 consists of 14 residues. V shed 0 bases and J shed 7 bases, with 8 bases lying between them. Germline CDR1 and CDR2: SGHNT and YYREEE (reference sequence). CDR3 region: CASSLDSLNSPLHF. The CDR3 DNA reads TGTGCCAGCAGCTTGGACAGTCTCAATTCACCCCTCCACTTT.

The rearrangement uses TRBV19 and TRBJ2-5, with unresolved D. CDR1 and CDR2 (germline): LNHDA, SQIVND (reference sequence). The V gene lost 3 bases and the J gene lost 3 bases, with 8 bases spanning the gap. CDR3 length: 13 amino acids. CDR3 in amino acids: CASSISRKETQYF. DNA for the CDR3: TGTGCCAGTAGTATCTCCAGAAAAGAGACCCAGTACTTC.

The V and J genes are TRBV11-2 and TRBJ2-5, with a possible D match to TRBD2 (5 bases). The CDR3 is 13 residues long. Germline lookup yields CDR1 SGHAT and CDR2 FQNNGV. V was clipped by 4 bases and J by 6 bases, with 12 bases between them. The CDR3 DNA is TGTGCCAGCAGCTCTACGGGGAGTCAGACCCAGTACTTC. It yields the protein CASSSTGSQTQYF.

As to this clone: Other DNA sequences of this sample code for an identical CDR3. The chain couples TRBV18 to TRBJ2-1, with 7 bases identical to TRBD1. There are 13 residues in the CDR3. V dropped 3 bases and J dropped 6; count of bases not matched to a gene: 2. Germline V lookup: CDR1 KGHSH, CDR2 LQKENI. CDR3: CASSPPGGNEQFF. Here the CDR3 DNA reads TGTGCCAGCTCACCCCCAGGGGGCAATGAGCAGTTCTTC. The full variable domain, its missing parts supplied by reference TRBV18 and TRBJ2-1, is NAGVMQNPRHLVRRRGQEARLRCSPMKGHSHVYWYRQLPEEGLKFMVYLQKENIIDESGMPKERFSAEFPKEGPSILRIQQVVRGDSAAYFCASSPPGGNEQFFGPGTRLTVL.

The chain carries TRBV2 and TRBJ1-6; D is unclear. Trimming stripped 1 base from V and 7 bases from J, with 5 bases between. There are 13 residues in the CDR3. The germline V gene encodes CDR1 SNHLY and CDR2 FYNNEI. Written as DNA, the CDR3 is TGTGCCAGCAGTGAAGAGTGGAATTCACCCCTCCACTTT. Protein product: CASSEEWNSPLHF.

This chain links TRBV5-1 with TRBJ2-3; weak D call: TRBD2 (6 bases). Germline V CDR1 and CDR2: SGHRS, YFSETQ. The CDR3 loop spans 14 amino acids. Trimming took 5 bases from V and 1 from J, leaving 11 bases between them. CDR3 loop: CASRGGSGTDTQYF. CDR3 sequence (DNA): TGCGCCAGCAGAGGAGGGTCGGGCACAGATACGCAGTATTTT.

Notes on this clone: Other DNA variants within this sample encode the same CDR3. V usage is TRBV30 and J usage is TRBJ2-2; D is unresolved. V lost 3 bases to trimming and J lost 1 base, with 3 bases between them. The V gene's germline CDR1 is GTSNPN and CDR2 SVGIG (reference sequence). The CDR3 has 12 residues. The chain's CDR3 is CAWRLNTGELFF. The CDR3 region has the DNA TGTGCCTGGAGACTGAACACCGGGGAGCTGTTTTTT.

This clone has only one observation. The CDR3, as DNA: TGTGCCAGCTCACCACGGCTTTTAACTGAAGCTTTCTTT. This encodes CASSPRLLTEAFF. This chain connects TRBV18 to TRBJ1-1, with no clear D. V gave up 1 base and J gave up 5 bases, with 8 bases separating them. There are 13 residues in the CDR3. Germline CDR1 and CDR2: KGHSH and LQKENI.

The chain has TRBV28 and TRBJ2-3; the D is unclear. The CDR3 loop spans 18 amino acids. CDR1 and CDR2 from the germline V gene are MDHEN and SYDVKM. Trimming took 5 bases from V and 0 from J, leaving 21 bases between them. The CDR3 nucleotides are TGTGCCAGCAGTCAACACTTGGGAAACCGACCTAGCACAGATACGCAGTATTTT. Protein: CASSQHLGNRPSTDTQYF.

The chain couples TRBV4-3 to TRBJ1-2, with 8 bases matching TRBD1. V shed 3 bases and J 6 bases; nucleotides not matched to a gene: 6. CDR1 LGHNA and CDR2 YSLEER come from the germline V gene. The CDR3 sequence is 14 residues long. CDR3 sequence (DNA): TGCGCCAGCAGCCATGACAGGGGCGTGGATGGCTACACCTTC. The encoded protein is CASSHDRGVDGYTF.

The chain combines TRBV18 with TRBJ2-5; D tentatively fits TRBD1 or TRBD2 (5 bases each). Germline-derived CDR1 and CDR2 are KGHSH and LQKENI. This CDR3 spans 17 amino acids. Trimming took off 2 bases at V and 1 base at J, with 17 bases between the two ends. The chain's CDR3 is CASSPSRGQGAQETQYF. CDR3 DNA: TGTGCCAGCTCACCAAGCCGGGGTCAAGGGGCCCAAGAGACCCAGTACTTC.

Comment on this clone: This CDR3 is also generated by other DNA sequences in the sample. The J gene is TRBJ2-7, the V gene TRBV6-1, with TRBD1 matching over 7 bases. After removal of 4 bases from V and 2 bases from J, the junction contained 5 bases not matched to a gene. The germline V gene encodes CDR1 MNHNS and CDR2 SASEGT. The CDR3 totals 14 residues. The CDR3 loop reads CASSVTGTAYEQYF. CDR3 nucleotide sequence: TGTGCCAGCAGTGTTACCGGGACAGCCTACGAGCAGTACTTC.

V and J are TRBV4-1 and TRBJ2-1; 7 nucleotides match TRBD2. The CDR3 spans 17 residues. Germline V CDR1 and CDR2: MGHRA, YSYEKL. V gave up 4 bases and J gave up 6 bases; unmatched junction bases: 15. The CDR3 bases are TGCGCCAGCAGCCTCGGGGTAGCGGGCATCGCAGGCAATGAGCAGTTCTTC. This gives the protein CASSLGVAGIAGNEQFF.

The chain joins TRBV7-9 to TRBJ1-4, with 7 bases aligning to TRBD1. V lost 5 bases and J lost 7; bases outside the gene matches: 10. This CDR3 comprises 15 residues. From germline, CDR1 is SEHNR and CDR2 FQNEAQ (reference sequence). The CDR3 is CASSPVRGIGEKLFF. The CDR3 DNA reads TGTGCCAGCAGCCCAGTCAGGGGGATAGGTGAAAAACTGTTTTTT.

The chain has TRBV10-3 and TRBJ2-1; 9 bases fit TRBD2. In germline, CDR1 is ENHRY, CDR2 SYGVKD. J was trimmed by 8 bases and V by 4 bases; bases with no gene match: 12. The CDR3 sequence is 16 residues long. CDR3 protein: CAISVGSGGRTDEQFF. The CDR3 region has the DNA TGTGCCATCAGTGTTGGTAGCGGGGGTAGGACTGATGAGCAGTTCTTC.

The chain couples TRBV6-1 to TRBJ1-1; D ambiguous. CDR3 length: 13 residues. Germline values: CDR1 MNHNS, CDR2 SASEGT. The germline V and J ends were trimmed by 7 bases and 1 base, with 10 bases remaining between them. The CDR3 is CASKSRGNTEAFF. The CDR3 nucleotides are TGTGCCAGCAAGTCCCGGGGGAACACTGAAGCTTTCTTT.

CDR3 in DNA: TGTGCCAGCATCAGAGGGGCGGGGATCTCCTACGAGCAGTACTTC. It translates to CASIRGAGISYEQYF. The V and J genes are TRBV6-1 and TRBJ2-7, with a tentative D call TRBD2 (6 bases). CDR1 and CDR2 from the germline V gene are MNHNS and SASEGT. V gave up 7 bases and J gave up 0 bases, with 16 bases separating them. The CDR3 covers 15 residues.

The chain recombines TRBV18 with TRBJ2-5; weak D call: TRBD2 (6 bases). V dropped 5 bases and J dropped 4 bases, with 11 bases sitting between them. The CDR3 covers 13 residues. Germline lookup yields CDR1 KGHSH and CDR2 LQKENI. CDR3 protein: CASSGGAGETQYF. Written as DNA, the CDR3 is TGTGCCAGCTCAGGAGGGGCGGGAGAGACCCAGTACTTC. Combining the CDR3 with reference TRBV18 and TRBJ2-5 gives the whole variable domain NAGVMQNPRHLVRRRGQEARLRCSPMKGHSHVYWYRQLPEEGLKFMVYLQKENIIDESGMPKERFSAEFPKEGPSILRIQQVVRGDSAAYFCASSGGAGETQYFGPGTRLLVL.

The V call is TRBV6-5, the J call TRBJ1-3; D uncertain. Germline V gene lookup returns CDR1 MNHEY and CDR2 SVGAGI. V was pared by 0 bases and J by 3 bases, with 12 bases between. The CDR3 is 16 residues long. The CDR3 nucleotides read TGTGCCAGCAGTTACTCGAGCCGGCCCCATGGAAACACCATATATTTT. Translation gives CASSYSSRPHGNTIYF.

The rearrangement joins TRBV6-4 to TRBJ2-2; tentatively, D is TRBD1 or TRBD2 (6 bases each). Trimming left V 6 bases short and J 1 base short, with 12 bases between. The length of the CDR3 is 15 residues. Germline-derived CDR1 and CDR2 are MRHNA and SNTAGT. CDR3 nucleotide sequence: TGTGCCAGCAGAGAAGGGGGGCTGAACACCGGGGAGCTGTTTTTT. It encodes CASREGGLNTGELFF.

The rearrangement joins TRBV6-1 to TRBJ2-3; 10 bases map to TRBD2. V shed 1 base, J shed 2 bases, and the junction held 12 bases outside the gene matches. The CDR3 consists of 19 residues. Germline values: CDR1 MNHNS, CDR2 SASEGT. CDR3 bases: TGTGCCAGCAGTGAAGTTTTTCCCGGACTAGCGGATATCACAGATACGCAGTATTTT. Translating it yields CASSEVFPGLADITDTQYF.

The J gene is TRBJ1-2, the V gene TRBV28; D may be TRBD1 (5 bases). From germline, CDR1 is MDHEN and CDR2 SYDVKM. The CDR3 is 13 residues long. The V end was cut by 6 bases, the J end by 6 bases, with 14 bases between. CDR3 in DNA: TGTGCCAGCAGGGGTGGGGTAGGGGATGGCTACACCTTC. Residues: CASRGGVGDGYTF.

The chain combines TRBV7-9 with TRBJ2-3, with 7 nucleotides matching TRBD2. The V gene end was trimmed by 1 base and the J gene end by 7 bases; junction bases not matched to a gene: 8. The CDR3 loop spans 15 amino acids. Germline loops: CDR1 SEHNR, CDR2 FQNEAQ (reference sequence). CDR3 DNA sequence: TGTGCCAGCAGCTTAGGGGCTAGCGGAGGCAATACGCAGTATTTT. This codes for CASSLGASGGNTQYF.